This record concerns one TCR beta chain sequence. As yet, its antigen is unknown. The sample originates from a study of T cell repertoires in ileal Crohn's disease. Across the whole study: All patients had surgery for stricturing (about 60%) or penetrating (roughly 39%) disease. Study-level findings and limits: Endoscopic recurrence occurred in every patient whose clonality exceeded 26.8%.

About 490 nanograms of biopsy DNA per sample underwent TCRB immunosequencing. The protocol was immunoSEQ multiplex PCR, while the TCRdb copy is restricted to in-frame clones and leaves out a portion. The sample contains 30,000 or so clones, about 81% of which appear only once. The CDR3 has 16 residues. V was pared by 0 bases and J by 4 bases, with 15 bases between. Germline assignment: CDR1 MNHEY and CDR2 SVGAGI. The receptor comes from an adult with Crohn's disease. The chain recombines TRBV6-5 with TRBJ1-1; possible D gene TRBD1, 6 bases. Input material: ileal tissue. In nucleotides, the CDR3 is TGTGCCAGCAGTTACTCGGAACGGGTCAGGGGCACTGAAGCTTTCTTT. It specifies CASSYSERVRGTEAFF.